This passage covers 13 T cell receptor beta chains from one sample sequenced in a study of spatial heterogeneity in lung cancer. TCRdb ran MiXCR on the 5' RACE reads and lists one entry per CDR3 protein. This table holds roughly 100,000 distinct CDR3 sequences, around 9% found once. As for time point: sample taken at primary tumor resection. Tumor, nontumor lung or frozen PBMC supplied whole RNA, sequenced without sorting. Sequencing was performed on PBMCs, taken at surgery. Source of these receptors: a male donor with early-stage non-small cell lung cancer.

There are many counts of this clonotype. The rearrangement links TRBV18 to TRBJ1-6; 7 bases agree with TRBD1. V trimming: 5 bases; J trimming: 7 bases; junction bases outside the gene matches: 8. The germline V gene encodes CDR1 KGHSH and CDR2 LQKENI. The CDR3 runs 15 residues. The chain's CDR3 is CASSAHRGENSPLHF. CDR3 bases: TGTGCCAGCTCAGCACACAGGGGTGAGAATTCACCCCTCCACTTT.

This clonotype was seen many times. The chain uses TRBV3-1 and TRBJ2-2; 8 positions match TRBD1. The CDR3 is 16 residues long. After removal of 0 bases from V and 4 bases from J, the junction contained 4 bases not matched to a gene. Germline CDR1 LGHDT, CDR2 YNNKEL (reference sequence). CDR3: CASSQEPGGPTGELFF. CDR3 coding DNA: TGTGCCAGCAGCCAAGAGCCAGGGGGCCCCACCGGGGAGCTGTTTTTT. Complete variable domain (other parts from reference TRBV3-1 and TRBJ2-2): DTAVSQTPKYLVTQMGNDKSIKCEQNLGHDTMYWYKQDSKKFLKIMFSYNNKELIINETVPNRFSPKSPDKAHLNLHINSLELGDSAVYFCASSQEPGGPTGELFFGEGSRLTVL.

In this sample, this clonotype turned up a few times. V and J are TRBV5-1 and TRBJ1-6, with TRBD1 matching 7 bases. Germline-derived CDR1 and CDR2 are SGHRS and YFSETQ. J gave up 7 bases and V 4 bases, and 2 bases lay outside the gene matches. The CDR3 runs 13 residues. The CDR3 region is CASSRDSNSPLHF. CDR3 in DNA: TGCGCCAGCAGCCGGGACAGCAATTCACCCCTCCACTTT.

At least ten counts were recorded for this clonotype. The junction and the germline gene differ at one end; a read error may be behind it. The chain combines TRBV5-1 with TRBJ2-2; no firm D call. Germline V gene lookup returns CDR1 SGHRS and CDR2 YFSETQ. CDR3 length equals 12 residues. This chain's CDR3 is CASSLNTGELFF. CDR3 nucleotide sequence: TGTGCCAGCAGCCTGAACACCGGGGAGCTGTTTTTT.

This clonotype was counted at least ten times. The CDR3 reads CASSQGGGRDDYGYTF. CDR3 coding DNA: TGCGCCAGCAGCCAAGGAGGAGGCAGGGATGACTATGGCTACACCTTC. The chain couples TRBV4-1 to TRBJ1-2; tentatively, D is TRBD1 (5 bases). Germline V lookup: CDR1 MGHRA, CDR2 YSYEKL. Trimming took 1 base from V and 3 from J, leaving 15 bases between them. CDR3 size: 16 residues.

This clonotype was seen repeatedly, ten times or more. The gene calls are TRBV7-9 and TRBJ2-3; 9 nucleotides agree with TRBD1. Germline V gene sequence: CDR1 SEHNR, CDR2 FQNEAQ (reference sequence). With V trimmed by 5 bases and J by 4 bases, 10 bases remained unmatched. The CDR3 has 16 amino acids. CDR3 sequence (DNA): TGTGCCAGCAGCCGAGGGACAGGGACCTCGTCAGATACGCAGTATTTT. Its protein is CASSRGTGTSSDTQYF. Supplemented by reference TRBV7-9 and TRBJ2-3, the full variable domain reads DTGVSQNPRHKITKRGQNVTFRCDPISEHNRLYWYRQTLGQGPEFLTYFQNEAQLEKSRLLSDRFSAERPKGSFSTLEIQRTEQGDSAMYLCASSRGTGTSSDTQYFGPGTRLTVL.

There are many counts of this clonotype. The V gene is TRBV4-2, the J gene TRBJ2-3; D call uncertain. In germline, CDR1 is LGHNA, CDR2 YNFKEQ. The CDR3 is 15 residues long. Trimming removed 4 bases from V and 6 bases from J, with 17 bases in between. The CDR3 nucleotides are TGTGCCAGCAGCCTTACGGGCTGGGTTGAGGATACGCAGTATTTT. It yields the protein CASSLTGWVEDTQYF.

Many counts were recorded for this clonotype. This chain uses TRBV5-1 with TRBJ2-3; D tentatively reads TRBD1 or TRBD2 (5 bases each). V gave up 3 bases and J gave up 5 bases, with 7 bases separating them. The CDR3 is 12 residues long. Germline V lookup: CDR1 SGHRS, CDR2 YFSETQ. For the CDR3, the DNA is TGCGCCAGCAGCTCAGGGAGAGATACGCAGTATTTT. It specifies CASSSGRDTQYF.

This clonotype was seen at least ten times. The J gene is TRBJ2-7, the V gene TRBV12-3 or TRBV12-4, with 8 bases that match TRBD1. This CDR3 region has 14 residues. Germline trimming cut 4 bases from V and 0 bases from J; bases unmatched to any gene: 2. For the CDR3, the DNA is TGTGCCAGCAGTTCGGGACAGGACTCCTACGAGCAGTACTTC. Its protein is CASSSGQDSYEQYF.

This sequence joins TRBV20-1 and TRBJ2-7; possibly TRBD1 for D (5 bases). V gave up 0 bases and J gave up 3 bases, with 15 bases separating them. The CDR3 contains 15 residues. In germline, CDR1 is DFQATT, CDR2 SNEGSKA (reference sequence). CDR3 sequence reads: CSARDLRKTGYEQYF. CDR3 nucleotide sequence: TGCAGTGCTAGAGATCTCAGGAAAACAGGCTACGAGCAGTACTTC.

As concerns this clonotype: A much more abundant neighbour one base away suggests this may be a read error. V and J are TRBV5-1 and TRBJ1-6, with 7 positions matching TRBD1. The CDR3 contains 15 residues. The V gene's germline CDR1 is SGHRS and CDR2 YFSETQ. The CDR3, as DNA: TGCGCCAGCAGCTTCGGGGACAGAGATAATCCACCCCTCCACTTT. This encodes CASSFGDRDNPPLHF.

V usage is TRBV2 and J usage is TRBJ2-1; 9 nucleotides match TRBD1. The V segment lost 5 bases and the J segment 8 bases; nucleotides outside the gene matches: 7. The germline CDR1 and CDR2 sequences are SNHLY and FYNNEI. The CDR3 loop spans 14 amino acids. The chain's CDR3 is CASSLGQGLDEQFF. CDR3 sequence (DNA): TGTGCCAGCAGTCTCGGACAGGGGCTGGATGAGCAGTTCTTC.

This clonotype was picked up many times. The genes are TRBV29-1 and TRBJ2-6; D possibly corresponds to TRBD2 (6 bases). The CDR3 totals 14 residues. The germline V and J ends were trimmed by 7 bases and 4 bases, with 14 bases remaining between them. Germline lookup yields CDR1 SQVTM and CDR2 ANQGSEA. The CDR3, as DNA: TGCAGCGCCGGAGGGCAGGGAGGGGCCAACGTCCTGACTTTC. It encodes CSAGGQGGANVLTF.